The 13 T cell receptor beta chains below all came from one sample that was sequenced in a study of T-cell reconstitution after alpha-beta-depleted transplantation in children. Unique molecular identifiers tagged the TCRbeta library. Via MiXCR, TCRdb re-called the PCR reads, giving one row per CDR3 protein. The sample has a few hundred thousand distinct CDR3 sequences; roughly a quarter are singletons. This specimen consisted of PBMCs, obtained before TCRalphabeta/CD19-depleted stem cell transplant. The receptor set was obtained from a boy in the first two years of life with Wiskott-Aldrich syndrome, due to receive a stem cell transplant.

The chain recombines TRBV5-1 with TRBJ1-6; tentatively, D is TRBD1 (6 bases). The CDR3 has 16 amino acids. The ends were cut back, 1 base at V and 8 bases at J, with 16 bases in the middle. Germline loops: CDR1 SGHRS, CDR2 YFSETQ. In DNA, the CDR3 is TGCGCCAGCAGCTTGTACGGACAGCGTTCTTATTCACCCCTCCACTTT. The encoded protein is CASSLYGQRSYSPLHF.

This clonotype was seen a handful of times. The V and J genes are TRBV5-1 and TRBJ2-3; possibly TRBD1 for D (6 bases). There are 20 residues in the CDR3. Germline lookup yields CDR1 SGHRS and CDR2 YFSETQ. V lost 1 base and J lost 2, with 26 bases in between. The DNA of the CDR3 is TGCGCCAGCAGCTTGCTCGGACAGAGGTCCTCGTTTTCCACCACAGATACGCAGTATTTT. This sequence encodes CASSLLGQRSSFSTTDTQYF.

This chain connects TRBV6-2 or TRBV6-3 to TRBJ1-5, with D possibly matching TRBD1 (5 bases). V shed 2 bases and J shed 6 bases, with 14 bases lying between them. The germline V gene has CDR1 MNHEY and CDR2 SVGEGT. This CDR3 is 15 amino acids long. CDR3 coding DNA: TGTGCCAGCAGTTACCCGGGGAATAGGGGTCAGCCCCAGCATTTT. Translating gives CASSYPGNRGQPQHF.

In its sample, this clonotype was seen a few times. This rearrangement joins TRBV10-2 to TRBJ2-5; 12 bases agree with TRBD2. CDR1 and CDR2 from the germline V gene are WSHSY and SAAADI. CDR3 length: 18 residues. V was clipped by 6 bases and J by 5 bases; unmatched bases: 16. As DNA, the CDR3 is TGCGCCAGCAGGCCGGGACTAGCGGGTGTCACTCCACGGGAGACCCAGTACTTC. It translates to CASRPGLAGVTPRETQYF.

This chain uses TRBV7-9 with TRBJ1-2, with 9 bases identical to TRBD1. Looked up from germline, CDR1 is SEHNR and CDR2 is FQNEAQ (reference sequence). J lost 8 bases, V lost 0 bases, and 4 bases had no gene match. The CDR3 contains 14 residues. CDR3 nucleotide sequence: TGTGCCAGCAGCTTAGCTGGGACAGGGCACGGCTACACCTTC. This translates into CASSLAGTGHGYTF.

The sample holds a few counts of this clonotype. The V and J genes are TRBV19 and TRBJ2-1; possibly TRBD1 for D (6 bases). Germline lookup yields CDR1 LNHDA and CDR2 SQIVND (reference sequence). Trimming removed 8 bases from V and 2 bases from J, with 13 bases in between. This CDR3 is 14 amino acids long. CDR3: CASGTGRPYNEQFF. The DNA for the CDR3 is TGTGCCAGTGGCACAGGGCGCCCCTACAATGAGCAGTTCTTC.

V usage is TRBV24-1 and J usage is TRBJ2-1; D is possibly TRBD2 (7 bases). Germline V gene lookup returns CDR1 KGHDR and CDR2 SFDVKD. CDR3 length equals 16 residues. V gave up 4 bases and J gave up 0 bases, with 12 bases separating them. The CDR3 nucleotides are TGTGCCACCAGTGACACAAGGGGGGGCTCCTACAATGAGCAGTTCTTC. The encoded protein is CATSDTRGGSYNEQFF.

Only a few counts were recorded for this clonotype. The CDR3 is CASSLVDRYPDEQYF. CDR3 DNA sequence: TGTGCCAGCAGCTTAGTCGACAGGTATCCAGACGAGCAGTACTTC. The chain uses TRBV7-3 and TRBJ2-7; D possibly corresponds to TRBD1 (6 bases). Germline V lookup: CDR1 SGHTA, CDR2 FQGTGA. The V and J ends lost 2 bases and 5 bases respectively, with 16 bases between them. There are 15 residues in the CDR3.

The chain combines TRBV5-1 with TRBJ2-3, with 8 bases identical to TRBD2. The ends lost 3 bases at V and 1 base at J; junction bases unmatched: 4. The CDR3 length is 15 residues. Germline V gene sequence: CDR1 SGHRS, CDR2 YFSETQ. The CDR3 region has the DNA TGCGCCAGCAGCTCCCTGACTAGCGGCACAGATACGCAGTATTTT. Encoded protein: CASSSLTSGTDTQYF.

This clonotype was counted only a few times. The genes are TRBV9 and TRBJ2-5; no clear D. V was cut by 0 bases and J by 5 bases, with 11 bases left in between. From germline, CDR1 is SGDLS and CDR2 YYNGEE. This CDR3 contains 14 residues. CDR3 in amino acids: CASSVGMGGETQYF. The CDR3 nucleotides are TGTGCCAGCAGCGTAGGAATGGGTGGTGAGACCCAGTACTTC.

The rearrangement uses TRBV5-1 and TRBJ2-5, with D tentatively TRBD2 (5 bases). There are 16 residues in the CDR3. Germline assignment: CDR1 SGHRS and CDR2 YFSETQ. Trimming removed 0 bases at V and 1 base at J, with 13 bases between. Here the CDR3 DNA reads TGCGCCAGCAGCTTGGTCGCTAGCTGGGGCCAAGAGACCCAGTACTTC. This translates into CASSLVASWGQETQYF.

The rearrangement links TRBV10-3 to TRBJ2-7; 7 nucleotides line up with TRBD1. Germline V CDR1 and CDR2: ENHRY, SYGVKD. The CDR3 totals 16 residues. The V segment lost 6 bases and the J segment 3 bases; nucleotides outside the gene matches: 14. The CDR3 coding sequence is TGTGCCATCAGGGACACTACCGGGACAGAGCACTACGAGCAGTACTTC. Translation gives CAIRDTTGTEHYEQYF.

This clonotype was seen a handful of times. This rearrangement joins TRBV5-1 to TRBJ2-3; 11 positions match TRBD2. The V gene's germline CDR1 is SGHRS and CDR2 YFSETQ. This CDR3 has 17 amino acids. The V segment lost 4 bases and the J segment 3 bases; nucleotides outside the gene matches: 10. The CDR3 protein is CASSLHSGTSGTDTQYF. CDR3 DNA sequence: TGCGCCAGCAGCCTACACTCCGGGACTAGCGGTACAGATACGCAGTATTTT.